Below, 18 T cell receptor beta chains from the same sample are listed, as sequenced in a study of cytomegalovirus exposure and HLA in healthy donors. Primers for the PCR totalled 60 Vbeta and 13 Jbeta. Assay: immunoSEQ multiplex PCR; the TCRdb copy retains only in-frame clones and omits some. The data show 150,000 to 200,000 clones, 60% to 85% seen once. The sequencing input was PBMCs. These receptor sequences come from a woman aged 35 to 49 in good health and CMV-seronegative.

This clone was observed a single time. V is TRBV7-2 and J is TRBJ2-5; D is ambiguous. V lost 4 bases, J lost 0 bases, and 3 bases lay in between. CDR1 and CDR2 from the germline V gene are SGHTA and FQGNSA. CDR3 length equals 12 residues. This CDR3 reads CASSSYQETQYF. The CDR3 coding sequence is TGTGCCAGCAGCTCGTACCAAGAGACCCAGTACTTC.

V is TRBV10-3 and J is TRBJ2-1; 13 bases match TRBD2. The V segment lost 4 bases and the J segment 3 bases; nucleotides outside the gene matches: 6. Germline CDR1 ENHRY, CDR2 SYGVKD. This CDR3 has 17 amino acids. In DNA, the CDR3 is TGTGCCATCAGTGTAACTAGCGGGAGGGGGGGCTACAATGAGCAGTTCTTC. This codes for CAISVTSGRGGYNEQFF.

The chain links TRBV10-3 to TRBJ1-2, with 7 nucleotides matching TRBD1. After removal of 9 bases from V and 7 bases from J, the junction contained 8 bases not matched to a gene. The CDR3 loop spans 12 amino acids. From germline, CDR1 is ENHRY and CDR2 SYGVKD. The CDR3 protein is CAILDRSGGYTF. For the CDR3, the DNA is TGTGCCATACTGGACAGGAGTGGTGGCTACACCTTC.

The rearrangement uses TRBV29-1 and TRBJ2-1; 9 positions agree with TRBD2. The CDR3 runs 14 residues. Germline V gene lookup returns CDR1 SQVTM and CDR2 ANQGSEA. The trim removed 8 bases at V and 7 bases at J, leaving 12 bases unmatched. Written as DNA, the CDR3 is TGCAGCTGCTCCGAATTGCGGGAGGGGAATGAGCAGTTCTTC. This encodes CSCSELREGNEQFF.

The chain combines TRBV30 with TRBJ1-4; no firm D call. The CDR3 loop spans 13 amino acids. CDR1 and CDR2 from the germline V gene are GTSNPN and SVGIG (reference sequence). V dropped 2 bases and J dropped 5 bases, with 9 bases sitting between them. In DNA form, the CDR3 reads TGTGCCTGGAGTAAGACAAGGAATGAAAAACTGTTTTTT. Protein sequence: CAWSKTRNEKLFF.

This chain uses TRBV21-1 with TRBJ1-5. TRBV21-1 is tagged as a pseudogene. The CDR3 has 15 residues. The CDR3 sequence is CASSKARALRQPQHF. Here the CDR3 DNA reads TGTGCCAGCAGCAAAGCGCGGGCCCTGAGGCAGCCCCAGCATTTT.

This chain links TRBV25-1 with TRBJ1-1, with D uncertain. Looked up from germline, CDR1 is MGHDK and CDR2 is SYGVNS. The CDR3 is 15 amino acids. The V end lost 7 bases, the J end lost 1 base, and 16 bases lay between the germline ends. The CDR3 is CASTNDGGGNTEAFF. CDR3 nucleotide sequence: TGTGCCAGCACTAACGACGGAGGAGGGAACACTGAAGCTTTCTTT. Full variable domain (outside the CDR3, taken from reference TRBV25-1 and TRBJ1-1): EADIYQTPRYLVIGTGKKITLECSQTMGHDKMYWYQQDPGMELHLIHYSYGVNSTEKGDLSSESTVSRIRTEHFPLTLESARPSHTSQYLCASTNDGGGNTEAFFGQGTRLTVV.

This clone has just a few counts. The chain uses TRBV29-1 and TRBJ1-1, with 9 bases lining up with TRBD1. V shed 7 bases and J 0 bases; nucleotides not matched to a gene: 9. The germline CDR1 and CDR2 sequences are SQVTM and ANQGSEA. This CDR3 has 15 amino acids. The CDR3 loop reads CSARTGVRMNTEAFF. The CDR3, as DNA: TGCAGCGCCAGGACAGGGGTTCGCATGAACACTGAAGCTTTCTTT.

The chain has TRBV6-1 and TRBJ2-2, with D possibly matching TRBD1 (6 bases). The germline CDR1 and CDR2 sequences are MNHNS and SASEGT. This CDR3 region has 14 residues. V lost 5 bases and J lost 3, with 10 bases in between. In DNA form, the CDR3 reads TGTGCCAGCAGTTTGGGGGCGGACACCGGGGAGCTGTTTTTT. It translates to CASSLGADTGELFF.

This clone was detected a few times. This rearrangement joins TRBV27 to TRBJ1-3; 8 bases agree with TRBD1. The length of the CDR3 is 15 residues. Germline assignment: CDR1 MNHEY and CDR2 SMNVEV (reference sequence). The J segment lost 0 bases and the V segment lost 5 bases, leaving 3 bases of the junction unmatched. The CDR3 is CASSRTGSSGNTIYF. The CDR3 DNA follows: TGTGCCAGCAGTCGGACAGGGAGCTCTGGAAACACCATATATTTT.

The V call is TRBV29-1, the J call TRBJ2-1; TRBD2 agrees at 9 bases. There are 15 residues in the CDR3. The ends lost 5 bases at V and 3 bases at J; junction bases unmatched: 8. Germline V gene lookup returns CDR1 SQVTM and CDR2 ANQGSEA. CDR3 in DNA: TGCAGCGTTCGGGCTAGCGGGAAACACTACAATGAGCAGTTCTTC. This translates into CSVRASGKHYNEQFF.

The chain recombines TRBV27 with TRBJ2-1; 13 bases agree with TRBD2. V dropped 3 bases and J dropped 8; count of bases not matched to a gene: 7. CDR1 is MNHEY and CDR2 is SMNVEV in the germline V gene (reference sequence). This CDR3 has 16 residues. DNA of the CDR3: TGTGCCAGCAGTTTCGGGGGACTAGCGGGAAAGTATGAGCAGTTCTTC. Its protein product is CASSFGGLAGKYEQFF.

This clone came up once. The chain has TRBV13 and TRBJ1-1, with a tentative D call TRBD1 (5 bases). CDR3 length equals 14 residues. The ends were cut back, 2 bases at V and 0 bases at J, with 7 bases in the middle. In germline, CDR1 is PRHDT, CDR2 FYEKMQ (reference sequence). DNA of the CDR3: TGTGCCAGCAGCTTATACAGGCTGAACACTGAAGCTTTCTTT. Translation gives CASSLYRLNTEAFF.

The chain carries TRBV7-8 and TRBJ2-7, with 9 bases matching TRBD1. This CDR3 comprises 15 residues. Germline CDR1 SGHVS, CDR2 FQNEAQ. With V trimmed by 7 bases and J by 2 bases, 9 bases remained unmatched. The CDR3 DNA sequence: TGTGCCAGCACCTTGGTCGGACAGGGGACCTACGAGCAGTACTTC. Translating gives CASTLVGQGTYEQYF.

The CDR3 bases are TGTGCCAGCAGCTTGTCGGAGAGTGCTTCTCAGTACGTC. This sequence encodes CASSLSESASQYV. This chain links TRBV7-9 with TRBJ2-7; D is undetermined. Germline lookup yields CDR1 SEHNR and CDR2 FQNEAQ (reference sequence). This CDR3 has 13 residues. Trimming cost V 3 bases and J 10 bases, with 16 bases left between them.

The chain uses TRBV5-6 and TRBJ1-2, with 9 bases that match TRBD1. Germline V lookup: CDR1 SGHDT, CDR2 YYEEEE. The CDR3 is 16 amino acids. The V segment lost 4 bases and the J segment 2 bases; nucleotides outside the gene matches: 9. The CDR3 here is CASSPDRGTGNYGYTF. The CDR3 DNA reads TGTGCCAGCAGCCCAGACCGCGGGACAGGGAACTATGGCTACACCTTC.

Written as DNA, the CDR3 is TGTGCCAGCAGCTTATGGGACTACCTTGGGAATGAGCAGTTCTTC. Amino acid sequence: CASSLWDYLGNEQFF. J is TRBJ2-1 and V is TRBV7-2; TRBD2 agrees at 7 bases. Looked up from germline, CDR1 is SGHTA and CDR2 is FQGNSA. After removal of 2 bases from V and 7 bases from J, the junction contained 8 bases not matched to a gene. This CDR3 contains 15 residues.

This clone was recorded only once. At the DNA level, this CDR3 is encoded by other sequences in the same sample as well. The chain joins TRBV5-1 to TRBJ1-1; tentatively, D is TRBD1 (5 bases). The germline gives CDR1 SGHRS, CDR2 YFSETQ. Trimming removed 0 bases at V and 5 bases at J, with 11 bases between. The CDR3 runs 14 residues. The CDR3 loop reads CASSLGQGGTEAFF. The CDR3 DNA reads as TGCGCCAGCAGCTTGGGGCAGGGTGGGACTGAAGCTTTCTTT.